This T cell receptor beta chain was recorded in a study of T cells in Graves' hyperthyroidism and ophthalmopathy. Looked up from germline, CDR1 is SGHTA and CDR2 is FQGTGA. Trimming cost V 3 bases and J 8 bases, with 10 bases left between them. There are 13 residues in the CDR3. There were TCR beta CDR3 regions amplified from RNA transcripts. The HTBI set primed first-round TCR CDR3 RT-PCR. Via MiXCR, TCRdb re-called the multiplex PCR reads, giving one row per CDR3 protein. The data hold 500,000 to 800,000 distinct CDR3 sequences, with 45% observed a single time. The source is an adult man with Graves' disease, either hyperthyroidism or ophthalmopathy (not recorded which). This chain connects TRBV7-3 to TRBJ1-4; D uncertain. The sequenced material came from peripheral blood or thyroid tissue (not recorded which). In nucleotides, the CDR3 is TGTGCCAGCAGCTTGGATGCGGGGGAAAAACTGTTTTTT. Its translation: CASSLDAGEKLFF.